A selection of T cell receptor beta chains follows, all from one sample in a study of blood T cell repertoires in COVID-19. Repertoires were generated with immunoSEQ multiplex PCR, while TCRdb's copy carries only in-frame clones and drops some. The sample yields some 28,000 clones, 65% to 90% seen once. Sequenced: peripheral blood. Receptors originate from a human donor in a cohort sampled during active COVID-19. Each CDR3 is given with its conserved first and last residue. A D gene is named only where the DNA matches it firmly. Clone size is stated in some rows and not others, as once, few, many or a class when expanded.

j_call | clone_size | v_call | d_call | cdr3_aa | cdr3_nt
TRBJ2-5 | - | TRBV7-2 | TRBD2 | CASSPGLAGGLTQYF | TGTGCCAGCAGCCCCGGACTAGCGGGGGGGCTAACCCAGTACTTC
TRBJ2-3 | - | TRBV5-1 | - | CASSKRQTTDTQYF | TGCGCCAGCAGCAAGAGACAGACCACAGATACGCAGTATTTT
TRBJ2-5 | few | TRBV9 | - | CASSKTPGGETQYF | TGTGCCAGCAGCAAGACCCCAGGGGGGGAGACCCAGTACTTC
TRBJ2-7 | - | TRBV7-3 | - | CASSLGPGQLYEQYF | TGTGCCAGCAGCTTAGGCCCTGGACAACTATACGAGCAGTACTTC
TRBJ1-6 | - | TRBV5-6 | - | CASGSLGGTDSYNSPLHF | TGTGCCAGCGGGTCATTAGGGGGTACGGACTCCTATAATTCACCCCTCCACTTT
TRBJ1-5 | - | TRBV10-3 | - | CAISERSGDGNQPQHF | TGTGCCATCAGTGAGAGGTCAGGCGACGGCAATCAGCCCCAGCATTTT
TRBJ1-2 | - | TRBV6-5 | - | CASRRTNYGYTF | TGTGCCAGCAGGCGGACAAACTATGGCTACACCTTC
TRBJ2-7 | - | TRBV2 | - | CASNGDGGGVYEQYF | TGTGCCAGCAACGGCGACGGCGGCGGGGTTTACGAGCAGTACTTC
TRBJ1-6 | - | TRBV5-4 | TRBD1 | CASSPRDREVHSPLHF | TGTGCCAGCAGCCCCCGCGACAGGGAGGTCCATTCACCCCTCCACTTT
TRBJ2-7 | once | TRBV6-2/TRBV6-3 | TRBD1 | CASSPTGGFYEQYF | TGTGCCAGCAGTCCGACAGGGGGGTTCTACGAGCAGTACTTC
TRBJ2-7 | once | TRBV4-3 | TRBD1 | CASSQTPLAGGYEQYF | TGCGCCAGCAGCCAAACCCCGTTGGCAGGGGGCTACGAGCAGTACTTC
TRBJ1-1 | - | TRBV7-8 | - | CASSPRGSEAFF | TGTGCCAGCAGCCCCCGGGGTTCTGAAGCTTTCTTT
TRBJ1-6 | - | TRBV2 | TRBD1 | CASSETGGSYNSPLHF | TGTGCCAGCAGTGAAACAGGGGGCTCCTATAATTCACCCCTCCACTTT